Sequencing of this T cell receptor (beta chain) was carried out in a study of cytomegalovirus exposure and HLA in healthy donors. Study results and limitations: It was reportedly the case that the classifier diagnosed cytomegalovirus status with high specificity and sensitivity. The tendency of first-cohort TCR clusters to co-occur in the 120 validation repertoires was identified by a subsequent analysis.

Sequencing used immunoSEQ multiplex PCR; TCRdb keeps in-frame clones, though not all of them. The repertoire consists of about 160,000 clones, with around 96% occurring once and the leading ten covering approximately 0.97%. Remarks on this clone: Antigen specificity is unknown.

The source is a woman aged 18-35 years in good health and CMV-seronegative. Sequencing was done on a sample of PBMCs.

The CDR3 nucleotides are TGCGCCAGCAGCCAAGATAGGCCGGGTACTCGTTCAGATACGCAGTATTTT. Translation: CASSQDRPGTRSDTQYF. This chain connects TRBV4-1 to TRBJ2-3; D remains ambiguous. The CDR3 loop spans 17 amino acids. V lost 0 bases, J lost 4 bases, and 17 bases lay in between. Germline lookup yields CDR1 MGHRA and CDR2 YSYEKL.